The clone carrying this TCR beta chain has only a few counts. Its target is unknown. Profiled with immunoSEQ multiplex PCR; TCRdb holds only in-frame clones, not every one. The sample holds 130,000 or so clones, about 88% seen once. The entry originates in a study of PD-1 blockade in mismatch repair-deficient tumors. Across the study: Patients had eleven to twelve mismatch repair-deficient cancer types, all previously treated and progressing.

All patients were mismatch repair deficient, assessed by either PCR or immunohistochemistry. The CDR3 loop spans 14 amino acids. Germline CDR1 is LNHDA and CDR2 is SQIVND (reference sequence). With 3 bases clipped from V and 4 bases from J, the junction kept 3 bases outside the gene matches. Study observations and caveats: Tumor-resident clones, often undetectable pretreatment in blood, expanded then contracted after pembrolizumab.

The sample was peripheral blood, taken 44 weeks after starting pembrolizumab. This chain links TRBV19 with TRBJ1-5; 7 nucleotides match TRBD1. The clonotype comes from an adult with mismatch repair-deficient cancer. The CDR3 DNA is TGTGCCAGTAGTATCCGGGACAGTAATCAGCCCCAGCATTTT. Translation gives CASSIRDSNQPQHF.